The next 22 T cell receptor beta chains were all read from a single sample in a study of monozygotic twins with inflammatory bowel disease. Using the 5' RACE reads, TCRdb records one entry per CDR3 protein without DNA. The repertoire table contains a few hundred thousand distinct CDR3 sequences. The sequenced material came from blood. These receptors were obtained from a human donor with ulcerative colitis or Crohn's disease, or a healthy co-twin of an affected twin (not recorded which).

This sequence joins TRBV5-1 and TRBJ2-5; with no DNA, the TCRdb D assignment of TRBD1 cannot be verified. Per the germline V gene, CDR1 is SGHRS and CDR2 is YFSETQ. This CDR3 comprises 15 residues. The CDR3: CASSRTSGAQGTQYF.

This chain connects TRBV5-1 to TRBJ2-1. The CDR3 extends over 15 amino acids. Germline V gene lookup returns CDR1 SGHRS and CDR2 YFSETQ. Here the CDR3 reads CASSSQWSSYNEQFF.

This rearrangement joins TRBV4-1 to TRBJ1-5. CDR1 is MGHRA, CDR2 YSYEKL, per germline. The CDR3 spans 15 residues. This chain's CDR3 is CASSPPDREGQPQHF.

The chain employs TRBV20-1 and TRBJ2-6; TCRdb outputs TRBD1, but without DNA this stays unchecked. There are 16 residues in the CDR3. From germline, CDR1 is DFQATT and CDR2 SNEGSKA (reference sequence). The CDR3 loop reads CSARDPGGSGANVLTF.

The chain joins TRBV5-4 to TRBJ2-3; TCRdb reports TRBD1, a call that lacks DNA to check it against. This CDR3 comprises 14 residues. Germline V lookup: CDR1 SGHNT, CDR2 YYREEE (reference sequence). CDR3 protein: CASSLWSGGDTQYF.

V and J are TRBV4-1 and TRBJ1-2; TCRdb names TRBD1, which stays unverified in the absence of DNA. The CDR3 has 15 residues. Germline CDR1 and CDR2: MGHRA and YSYEKL. CDR3 amino acids: CASSQTGTGVYGYTF.

V gene TRBV11-2 combines with J gene TRBJ1-3. This CDR3 is built from 17 residues. Germline V gives CDR1 SGHAT, CDR2 FQNNGV. The CDR3 is CASSLVLVRDSGNTIYF.

The gene calls are TRBV3-1 and TRBJ2-5. There are 13 residues in the CDR3. Germline assignment: CDR1 LGHDT and CDR2 YNNKEL (reference sequence). This CDR3 reads CASSQASTETQYF.

The chain employs TRBV20-1 and TRBJ2-3; TCRdb outputs TRBD1, but without DNA this stays unchecked. CDR1 is DFQATT and CDR2 is SNEGSKA in the germline V gene (reference sequence). This CDR3 has 20 amino acids. The CDR3 here is CSARVSSGGGTGAPEYTQYF.

The V call is TRBV6-2 or TRBV6-3, the J call TRBJ2-2; TCRdb reports TRBD2, a call that lacks DNA to check it against. There are 17 residues in the CDR3. Germline V gene sequence: CDR1 MNHEY, CDR2 SVGEGT. CDR3 in amino acids: CASSLAGAYPNTGELFF.

The chain uses TRBV18 and TRBJ2-1. The CDR3 contains 16 residues. Germline CDR1 and CDR2: KGHSH and LQKENI. CDR3 amino acids: CASSPPGSRTYNEQFF.

V and J are TRBV7-2 and TRBJ2-3; no DNA is available, so the TRBD1 call from TCRdb remains unchecked. This CDR3 is built from 15 residues. The germline V gene has CDR1 SGHTA and CDR2 FQGNSA. Here the CDR3 reads CASRVAGAATDTQYF.

The CDR3 spells CSAQDPSSTDTQYF. The V and J genes are TRBV20-1 and TRBJ2-3. Germline V gene lookup returns CDR1 DFQATT and CDR2 SNEGSKA (reference sequence). The CDR3 extends over 14 amino acids.

The rearrangement links TRBV9 to TRBJ1-1. Germline lookup yields CDR1 SGDLS and CDR2 YYNGEE. The CDR3 extends over 13 amino acids. CDR3 amino acids: CASSVERNTEAFF.

The gene calls are TRBV28 and TRBJ2-1; TCRdb names TRBD1, which stays unverified in the absence of DNA. Germline V gene data show CDR1 as MDHEN and CDR2 as SYDVKM. The CDR3 is 13 residues long. CDR3 in amino acids: CASNRGFYNEQFF.

CDR3 region: CASSKEGSYNEQFF. The chain joins TRBV5-4 to TRBJ2-1. The CDR3 extends over 14 amino acids. Germline V gene data show CDR1 as SGHNT and CDR2 as YYREEE (reference sequence). The full variable domain, its missing parts supplied by reference TRBV5-4 and TRBJ2-1, is ETGVTQSPTHLIKTRGQQVTLRCSSQSGHNTVSWYQQALGQGPQFIFQYYREEENGRGNFPPRFSGLQFPNYSSELNVNALELDDSALYLCASSKEGSYNEQFFGPGTRLTVL.

The rearrangement uses TRBV5-1 and TRBJ2-7; without DNA, the TCRdb call of TRBD1 cannot be checked. The length of the CDR3 is 11 residues. Germline V lookup: CDR1 SGHRS, CDR2 YFSETQ. CDR3 amino acids: CASSDPGQPYF.

The chain is built from TRBV7-3 and TRBJ2-3; the TCRdb D gene call, TRBD2, has no DNA to confirm it. Germline V gives CDR1 SGHTA, CDR2 FQGTGA. The CDR3 has 16 amino acids. The CDR3 sequence: CASSSSAGGRTDTQYF.

The chain combines TRBV6-2 or TRBV6-3 with TRBJ2-5; the TCRdb D gene call, TRBD2, has no DNA to confirm it. Germline CDR1 is MNHEY and CDR2 is SVGEGT. The CDR3 extends over 14 amino acids. CDR3 sequence reads: CASSYAGLGATQYF.

J is TRBJ1-1 and V is TRBV4-1; TCRdb selects TRBD1, and the lack of DNA leaves this call unchecked. Germline CDR1 is MGHRA and CDR2 is YSYEKL. The CDR3 spans 15 residues. This CDR3 reads CASSQVWTRVTEAFF.

The chain has TRBV11-2 and TRBJ2-5; the TCRdb D gene call, TRBD2, has no DNA to confirm it. The CDR3 sequence is 13 residues long. Germline CDR1 and CDR2: SGHAT and FQNNGV. The CDR3 spells CASSFTSSETQYF.

This CDR3 is CASSFEVYNSPLHF. V and J are TRBV12-3 or TRBV12-4 and TRBJ1-6. This CDR3 has 14 amino acids.